This T cell receptor (beta chain) appears in the sequencing data of a study of T-cell reconstitution after alpha-beta-depleted transplantation in children. Between the trimmed V and J ends, which lost 4 bases and 7 bases, there was a span of 29 bases. Germline V gene sequence: CDR1 SGHAT, CDR2 FQNNGV. The CDR3 sequence is 18 residues long. This clonotype appeared many times. Antigen specificity is unknown. Unique molecular identifiers were used to barcode this TCRbeta library. TCRdb analysed the PCR reads with MiXCR anew, one entry per CDR3 protein. The repertoire has hundreds of thousands of distinct CDR3 sequences, about a tenth of them found once; the top ten carry 28%. General study findings and limits: When one year had passed after transplant, most T-cell counts and diversity came from newly produced T cells. Day-60 TCRbeta diversity that was high in some patients was derived from surviving recipient T cells and thymic progenitors. Reportedly, only several hundred clones from non-depleted graft cells drove alpha-beta T-cell counts at about two months.

The rearrangement joins TRBV11-2 to TRBJ2-7, with D perhaps matching TRBD2 (6 bases). The sample here was PBMCs, taken before TCRalphabeta/CD19-depleted stem cell transplant. This clonotype was obtained from a child younger than two with acute myeloid leukemia, due to receive a stem cell transplant. The CDR3 DNA reads TGTGCCAGCAGCTCCAAACGACAGAGACTAGTTCAGGACATGGAGCAGTACTTC. This translates into CASSSKRQRLVQDMEQYF.